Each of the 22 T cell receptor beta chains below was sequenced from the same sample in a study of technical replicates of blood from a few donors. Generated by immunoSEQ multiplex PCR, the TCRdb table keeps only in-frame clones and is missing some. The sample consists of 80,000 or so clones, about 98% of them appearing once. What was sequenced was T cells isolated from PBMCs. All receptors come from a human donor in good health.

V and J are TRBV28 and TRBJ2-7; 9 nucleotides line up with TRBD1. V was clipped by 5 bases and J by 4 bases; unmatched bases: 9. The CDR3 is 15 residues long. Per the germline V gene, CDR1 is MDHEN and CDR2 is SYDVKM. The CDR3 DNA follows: TGTGCCAGCAGTGACTACCGACAGGGGGAGTACGAGCAGTACTTC. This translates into CASSDYRQGEYEQYF.

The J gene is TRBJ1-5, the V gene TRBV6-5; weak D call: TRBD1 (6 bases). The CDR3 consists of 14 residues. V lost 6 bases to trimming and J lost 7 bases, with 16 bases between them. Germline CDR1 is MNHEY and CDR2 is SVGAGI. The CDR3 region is CASSPGQLKQPQHF. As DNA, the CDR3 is TGTGCCAGCAGCCCCGGACAGCTTAAGCAGCCCCAGCATTTT.

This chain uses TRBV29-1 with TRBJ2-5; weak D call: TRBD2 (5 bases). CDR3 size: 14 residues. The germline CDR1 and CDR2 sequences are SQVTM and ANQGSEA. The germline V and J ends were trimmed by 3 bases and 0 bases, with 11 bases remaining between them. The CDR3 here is CSVDVGLHQETQYF. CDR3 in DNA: TGCAGCGTTGATGTAGGACTTCACCAAGAGACCCAGTACTTC.

Here the CDR3 reads CASSLALDSYNEQFF. The CDR3 nucleotides are TGCGCCAGCAGCCTGGCCCTTGACAGCTACAATGAGCAGTTCTTC. The V call is TRBV4-1, the J call TRBJ2-1, with D perhaps matching TRBD1 (5 bases). Germline-derived CDR1 and CDR2 are MGHRA and YSYEKL. The CDR3 is 15 residues long. V dropped 4 bases and J dropped 3 bases, with 13 bases sitting between them.

The CDR3 protein is CASSPPGQFLYF. The CDR3, as DNA: TGTGCCAGCTCACCACCTGGGCAGTTCTTATATTTT. V is TRBV18 and J is TRBJ1-3; D not resolved. CDR3 length: 12 amino acids. Trimming shortened V by 0 bases and J by 14 bases, and 11 bases separated the two germline ends. From germline, CDR1 is KGHSH and CDR2 LQKENI.

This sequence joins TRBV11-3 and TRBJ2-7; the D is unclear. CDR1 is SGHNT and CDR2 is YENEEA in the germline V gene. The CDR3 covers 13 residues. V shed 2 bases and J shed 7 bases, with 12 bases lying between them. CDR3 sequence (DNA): TGTGCCAGCAGCTTACCACCCCTCGGGGAGCAGTACTTC. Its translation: CASSLPPLGEQYF.

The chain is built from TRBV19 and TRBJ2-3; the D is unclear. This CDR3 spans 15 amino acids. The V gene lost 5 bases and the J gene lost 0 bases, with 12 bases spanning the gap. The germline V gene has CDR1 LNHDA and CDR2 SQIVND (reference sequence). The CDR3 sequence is CASSLRLKSTDTQYF. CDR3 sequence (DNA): TGTGCCAGTAGTCTGAGACTGAAGAGCACAGATACGCAGTATTTT.

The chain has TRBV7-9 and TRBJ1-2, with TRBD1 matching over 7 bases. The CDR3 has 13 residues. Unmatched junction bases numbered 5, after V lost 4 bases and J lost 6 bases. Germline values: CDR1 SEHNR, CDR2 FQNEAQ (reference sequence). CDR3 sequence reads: CASSSGQSHGYTF. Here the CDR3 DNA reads TGTGCCAGCAGCTCGGGACAGTCCCATGGCTACACCTTC.

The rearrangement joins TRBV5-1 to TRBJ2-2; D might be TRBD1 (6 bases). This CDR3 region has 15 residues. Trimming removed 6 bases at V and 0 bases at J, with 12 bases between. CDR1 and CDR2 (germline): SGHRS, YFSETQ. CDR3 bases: TGCGCCAGCAAAGGACAGTCGACGAACACCGGGGAGCTGTTTTTT. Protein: CASKGQSTNTGELFF.

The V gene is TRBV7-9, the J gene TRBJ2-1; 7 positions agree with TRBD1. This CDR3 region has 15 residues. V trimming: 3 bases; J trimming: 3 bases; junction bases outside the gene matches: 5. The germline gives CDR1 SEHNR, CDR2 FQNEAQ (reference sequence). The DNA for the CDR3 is TGTGCCAGCAGCTTGGCTAGGGGGCTCTACAATGAGCAGTTCTTC. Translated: CASSLARGLYNEQFF. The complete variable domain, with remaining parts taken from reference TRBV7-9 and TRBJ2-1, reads DTGVSQNPRHKITKRGQNVTFRCDPISEHNRLYWYRQTLGQGPEFLTYFQNEAQLEKSRLLSDRFSAERPKGSFSTLEIQRTEQGDSAMYLCASSLARGLYNEQFFGPGTRLTVL.

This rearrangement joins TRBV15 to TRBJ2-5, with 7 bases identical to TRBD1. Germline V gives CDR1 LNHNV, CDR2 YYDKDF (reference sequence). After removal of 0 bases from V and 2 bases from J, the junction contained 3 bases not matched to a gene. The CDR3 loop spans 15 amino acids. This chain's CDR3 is CATSRDEGQQETQYF. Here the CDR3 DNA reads TGTGCCACCAGCAGAGATGAGGGACAGCAAGAGACCCAGTACTTC.

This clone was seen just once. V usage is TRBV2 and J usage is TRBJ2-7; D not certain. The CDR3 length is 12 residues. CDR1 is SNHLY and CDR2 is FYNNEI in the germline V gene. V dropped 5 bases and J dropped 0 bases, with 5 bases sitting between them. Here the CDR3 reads CASSWSSYEQYF. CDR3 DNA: TGTGCCAGCAGTTGGAGCTCCTACGAGCAGTACTTC. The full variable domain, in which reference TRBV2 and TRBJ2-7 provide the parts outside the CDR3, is EPEVTQTPSHQVTQMGQEVILRCVPISNHLYFYWYRQILGQKVEFLVSFYNNEISEKSEIFDDQFSVERPDGSNFTLKIRSTKLEDSAMYFCASSWSSYEQYFGPGTRLTVT.

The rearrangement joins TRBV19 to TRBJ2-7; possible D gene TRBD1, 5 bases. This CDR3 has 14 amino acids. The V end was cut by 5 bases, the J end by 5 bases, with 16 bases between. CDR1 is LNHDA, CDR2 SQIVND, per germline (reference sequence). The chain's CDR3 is CASSPTTEFDEQYF. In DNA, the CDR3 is TGTGCCAGTAGTCCGACGACAGAGTTCGACGAGCAGTACTTC.

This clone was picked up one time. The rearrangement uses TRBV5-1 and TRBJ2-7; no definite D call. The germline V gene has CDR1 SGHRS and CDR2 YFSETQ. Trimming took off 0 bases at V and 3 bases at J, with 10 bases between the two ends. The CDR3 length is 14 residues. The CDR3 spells CASSLDSPGYEQYF. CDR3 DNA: TGCGCCAGCAGCTTGGACAGTCCCGGCTACGAGCAGTACTTC.

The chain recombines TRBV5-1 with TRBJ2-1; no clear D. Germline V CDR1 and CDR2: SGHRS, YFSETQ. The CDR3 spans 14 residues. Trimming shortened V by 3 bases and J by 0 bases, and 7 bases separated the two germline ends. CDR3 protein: CASSYASSYNEQFF. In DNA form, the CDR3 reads TGCGCCAGCAGCTATGCGAGCTCCTACAATGAGCAGTTCTTC.

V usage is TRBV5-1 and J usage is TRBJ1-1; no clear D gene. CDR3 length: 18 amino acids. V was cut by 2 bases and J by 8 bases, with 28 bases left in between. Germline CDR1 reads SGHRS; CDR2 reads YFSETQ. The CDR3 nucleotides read TGCGCCAGCAGCTTCTATATTCTTAACGAGGCGGCCGATCAAGAAGCTTTCTTT. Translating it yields CASSFYILNEAADQEAFF. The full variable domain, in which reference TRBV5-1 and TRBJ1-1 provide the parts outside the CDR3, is KAGVTQTPRYLIKTRGQQVTLSCSPISGHRSVSWYQQTPGQGLQFLFEYFSETQRNKGNFPGRFSGRQFSNSRSEMNVSTLELGDSALYLCASSFYILNEAADQEAFFGQGTRLTVV.

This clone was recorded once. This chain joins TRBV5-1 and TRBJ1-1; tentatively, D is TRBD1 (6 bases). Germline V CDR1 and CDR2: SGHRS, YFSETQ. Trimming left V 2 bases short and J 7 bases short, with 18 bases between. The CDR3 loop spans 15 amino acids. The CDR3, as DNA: TGCGCCAGCAGCTTAGCCGGACAGCCGCAAATTGAAGCTTTCTTT. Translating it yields CASSLAGQPQIEAFF.

The CDR3 nucleotides are TGCGCCAGCAGCCACACCGGGACAGGGTACTACGAGCAGTACTTC. It encodes CASSHTGTGYYEQYF. The chain is built from TRBV4-1 and TRBJ2-7; 9 positions match TRBD1. Germline CDR1 reads MGHRA; CDR2 reads YSYEKL. The CDR3 totals 15 residues. V gave up 3 bases and J gave up 3 bases; unmatched junction bases: 6.

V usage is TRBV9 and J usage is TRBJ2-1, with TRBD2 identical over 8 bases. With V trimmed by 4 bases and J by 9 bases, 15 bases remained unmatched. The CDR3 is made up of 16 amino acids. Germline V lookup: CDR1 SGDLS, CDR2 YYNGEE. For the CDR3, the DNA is TGTGCCAGCAGCCCAACAAGTACGGGGGGGTCGGGTGAGCAGTTCTTC. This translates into CASSPTSTGGSGEQFF. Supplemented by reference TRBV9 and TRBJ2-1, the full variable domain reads DSGVTQTPKHLITATGQRVTLRCSPRSGDLSVYWYQQSLDQGLQFLIQYYNGEERAKGNILERFSAQQFPDLHSELNLSSLELGDSALYFCASSPTSTGGSGEQFFGPGTRLTVL.

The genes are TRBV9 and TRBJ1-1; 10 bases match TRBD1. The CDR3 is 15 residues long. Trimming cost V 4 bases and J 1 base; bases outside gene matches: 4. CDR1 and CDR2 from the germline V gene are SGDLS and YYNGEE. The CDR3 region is CASSSRQGANTEAFF. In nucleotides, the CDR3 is TGTGCCAGCAGCTCCCGACAGGGGGCGAACACTGAAGCTTTCTTT.

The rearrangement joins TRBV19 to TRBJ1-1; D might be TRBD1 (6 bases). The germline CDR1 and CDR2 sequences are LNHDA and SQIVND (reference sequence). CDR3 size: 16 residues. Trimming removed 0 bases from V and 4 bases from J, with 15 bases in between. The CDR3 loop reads CASSIDHRVETTEAFF. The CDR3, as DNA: TGTGCCAGTAGTATAGACCACAGGGTAGAGACCACTGAAGCTTTCTTT.

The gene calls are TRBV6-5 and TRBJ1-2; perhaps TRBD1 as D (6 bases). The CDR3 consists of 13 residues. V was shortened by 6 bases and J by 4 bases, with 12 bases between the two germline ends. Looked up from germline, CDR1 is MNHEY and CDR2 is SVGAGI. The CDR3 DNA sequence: TGTGCCAGCAGCTATACAGGGCCCTATGGCTACACCTTC. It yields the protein CASSYTGPYGYTF.